These T cell receptor beta chains were read from a single sample in a study of shared clonotypes between healthy human individuals. Libraries were prepared by immunoSEQ multiplex PCR; TCRdb keeps only in-frame clonotypes and omits some of them. The sample consists of hundreds of thousands of clones, roughly 70% of them appearing once. Input material: memory CD4+ T cells sorted from blood. These receptors came from a woman younger than 45 in good health. CDR3s include the opening cysteine and the closing phenylalanine or tryptophan. Fields, in order: J gene, clone size, V gene, D gene, CDR3 DNA, CDR3 protein. The D gene is left open where the match is weak. Rows give clone size only sometimes, using once, few, many, or a class for an expanded clone.

TRBJ2-2	-	TRBV28	-	TGTGCCAGCAGTTTTGGGGGACGGCGATCGAACACCGGGGAGCTGTTTTTT	CASSFGGRRSNTGELFF
TRBJ1-5	-	TRBV19	-	TGTGCCAGTAGTACAGGGCGTGATCAGCCCCAGCATTTT	CASSTGRDQPQHF
TRBJ2-7	once	TRBV5-1	-	TGCGCCAGCAGCTTTTTAACAGGTCCGAGCTCCTACGAGCAGTACTTC	CASSFLTGPSSYEQYF
TRBJ2-1	-	TRBV7-9	-	TGTGCCAGCAGCTTAAGCGGGCCTTACAATGAGCAGTTCTTC	CASSLSGPYNEQFF
TRBJ2-7	-	TRBV28	TRBD1	TGTGCCAGCCAACCCGGGACAGGGACGGCCTACGAGCAGTACTTC	CASQPGTGTAYEQYF
TRBJ2-5	-	TRBV9	TRBD2	TGTGCCAGCAGCGTAGGTCTAGCGGGAAGAGAGACCCAGTACTTC	CASSVGLAGRETQYF
TRBJ1-2	-	TRBV5-5	TRBD1	TGTGCCAGCAGCCTCACAGGGGGCGAATCGACTGGCTACACCTTC	CASSLTGGESTGYTF
TRBJ2-1	-	TRBV6-1	TRBD2	TGTGCCAGCAGTGAAGTATCTTTCGGGACTAGCGGATACAATGAGCAGTTCTTC	CASSEVSFGTSGYNEQFF
TRBJ2-3	-	TRBV12-5	-	TGTGCTAGTGGTTTTACCTCCACAGATACGCAGTATTTT	CASGFTSTDTQYF
TRBJ2-1	-	TRBV19	TRBD2	TGTGCCAGTGTAGCGGGAGGGCCAGGCAATGAGCAGTTCTTC	CASVAGGPGNEQFF
TRBJ2-7	once	TRBV10-3	-	TGTGCCATCAGCACAGAGTTATACGAGCAGTACTTC	CAISTELYEQYF
TRBJ2-3	-	TRBV19	TRBD2	TGTGCCAGTGCGAGGCTAGCGGGACCATCAGATACGCAGTATTTT	CASARLAGPSDTQYF
TRBJ2-1	-	TRBV15	-	TGTGCCACCAGCCCAACAGGGCTCACCTACAATGAGCAGTTCTTC	CATSPTGLTYNEQFF
TRBJ2-6	-	TRBV4-1	-	TGCGCCAGCAGCCAAGGAAGGGCTCGTAGCTCTGGGGCCAACGTCCTGACTTTC	CASSQGRARSSGANVLTF
TRBJ2-1	few	TRBV4-2	-	TGTGCCAGCAGCCAAGCTGCAGCGAATGAGCAGTTCTTC	CASSQAAANEQFF
TRBJ1-1	-	TRBV14	-	TGTGCCAGCAGCCAAGAAGGAGGTCCCAAAGCTTTCTTT	CASSQEGGPKAFF
TRBJ1-1	-	TRBV29-1	-	TGCAGCGTTGATAGGGGGAACACTGAAGCTTTCTTT	CSVDRGNTEAFF
TRBJ1-2	few	TRBV2	-	TGTGCCAGCAGCGGACTGGAGACAGAGTATGGCTACACCTTC	CASSGLETEYGYTF
TRBJ1-1	few	TRBV30	-	TGTGCCTGGGCCAAGACAGGGAACACTGAAGCTTTCTTT	CAWAKTGNTEAFF
TRBJ2-2	-	TRBV7-2	-	TGTGCCAGCAGCTTAAATGGGCCCCGAGACGGGGAGCTGTTTTTT	CASSLNGPRDGELFF
TRBJ2-4	-	TRBV7-9	-	TGTGCCAGCAGCTCACCATCTCAGGGGAAAAACATTCAGTACTTC	CASSSPSQGKNIQYF
TRBJ2-7	-	TRBV7-8	TRBD2	TGTGCCAGCAGCTTAGTGGGGACTAGCGGCTCCTACGAGCAGTACTTC	CASSLVGTSGSYEQYF
TRBJ2-5	-	TRBV7-3	-	TGTGCCAGCAGCTCAATGAGATCAGAGACCCAGTACTTC	CASSSMRSETQYF
TRBJ2-3	-	TRBV5-1	-	TGCGCCAGCGGCAGGGGAGACACAGATACGCAGTATTTT	CASGRGDTDTQYF
TRBJ1-5	-	TRBV6-1	-	TGTGCCAGCAATCCGGTAGGGGCTGGTCAGCCCCAGCATTTT	CASNPVGAGQPQHF
TRBJ2-3	-	TRBV19	-	TGTGCCAGTAGTACCCCGGAGACCGATACGCAGTATTTT	CASSTPETDTQYF
TRBJ1-2	-	TRBV28	-	TGTGCCAGCAGGTTCCGTCTTAACTATGGCTACACCTTC	CASRFRLNYGYTF
TRBJ2-3	-	TRBV10-1	-	TGCGCCAGCAGTGAGGGACCCGTAAATACGCAGTATTTT	CASSEGPVNTQYF
TRBJ2-2	-	TRBV7-9	TRBD1	TGTGCCAGCAGCAACCGGCCGACAGGGACGAACACCGGGGAGCTGTTTTTT	CASSNRPTGTNTGELFF
TRBJ2-7	-	TRBV25-1	TRBD2	TGTGCCAGCAGTGGGGGACTAGCGGGCACATACGAGCAGTACTTC	CASSGGLAGTYEQYF
TRBJ2-1	-	TRBV7-3	TRBD2	TGTGCCAGCAGCTTAAGAGGTGGACTAGCTTATGAGCAGTTCTTC	CASSLRGGLAYEQFF
TRBJ2-6	-	TRBV18	-	TGTGCCAGCTCCCTACAGTACTCTGGGGCCAACGTCCTGACTTTC	CASSLQYSGANVLTF
TRBJ2-7	-	TRBV6-1	-	TGTGCCAGCTCCCGTGGGGGTGGCGAGCAGTACTTC	CASSRGGGEQYF
TRBJ2-7	-	TRBV27	-	TGTGCCAGCAGTTCGCCCCCCCGGGACCGGGCCCGCGAGCAGTACTTC	CASSSPPRDRAREQYF
TRBJ2-5	-	TRBV7-9	TRBD2	TGTGCCAGCAGCCTCGGGACTAGCGGGAGTTCAGAGACCCAGTACTTC	CASSLGTSGSSETQYF
TRBJ1-1	-	TRBV11-3	-	TGTGCCAGCAGCCAGACAGGTCTGAACACTGAAGCTTTCTTT	CASSQTGLNTEAFF
TRBJ1-2	-	TRBV7-2	TRBD1	TGTGCCAGCAGCACCCGGGACAGCGGGACCGTGGGTGGCTACACCTTC	CASSTRDSGTVGGYTF
TRBJ2-3	-	TRBV25-1	TRBD2	TGTGCCAGCAATGAGAAAATAGCGGGAGGGGAAGATACGCAGTATTTT	CASNEKIAGGEDTQYF
TRBJ2-1	-	TRBV30	TRBD2	TGTGCCTGGAGTGTACGTTCTAGCGGGAGCTACAATGAGCAGTTCTTC	CAWSVRSSGSYNEQFF
TRBJ1-2	-	TRBV28	-	TGTGCCAGCGAACCAGCTAACTATGGCTACACCTTC	CASEPANYGYTF
TRBJ2-7	-	TRBV28	-	TGTGCCAGCAGAGACCCCCTGGGCTACGAGCAGTACTTC	CASRDPLGYEQYF
TRBJ2-7	-	TRBV7-9	-	TGTGCCAGCAGCTTACCAGGGGCGGGTGAGCAGTACTTC	CASSLPGAGEQYF